The subject of this entry is one T cell receptor (beta chain). Germline V gene lookup returns CDR1 MGHDK and CDR2 SYGVNS. The CDR3 has 15 amino acids. The V gene lost 2 bases and the J gene lost 5 bases, with 15 bases spanning the gap. The method was immunoSEQ multiplex PCR; TCRdb's version includes in-frame clones alone and lacks a portion of them. The sample consists of around 46,000 clones, roughly 88% of them appearing once. This entry is derived from a study of blood T cell repertoires in COVID-19. Overall study context: T cells, B-cell-depleted T cells, or PBMCs provided the cDNA or gDNA that served as material.

Sequencing input: peripheral blood. The sequence was obtained from a human donor in a cohort sampled during active COVID-19. This chain links TRBV25-1 with TRBJ2-5; the D gene is possibly TRBD2 (5 bases). The CDR3 nucleotides read TGTGCCAGCAGTGAAGGTCGGGGAGTGGGGGAGACCCAGTACTTC. Residues: CASSEGRGVGETQYF.